Below, 27 T cell receptor beta chains from the same sample are listed, as sequenced in a study of blood T cell repertoires in COVID-19. The protocol was immunoSEQ multiplex PCR, while the TCRdb copy is restricted to in-frame clones and leaves out a portion. The sample has 55,000 to 80,000 clones; roughly 87% are singletons. The material sequenced was peripheral blood. The receptors here all came from a man aged 50 to 60 with acute or convalescent COVID-19.

The rearrangement links TRBV19 to TRBJ2-3, with a possible D match to TRBD2 (5 bases). The length of the CDR3 is 15 residues. With 4 bases removed from V and 6 bases from J, the gap between germline ends came to 17 bases. Germline assignment: CDR1 LNHDA and CDR2 SQIVND (reference sequence). This CDR3 reads CASSNGLYPRDTQYF. The CDR3 nucleotides read TGTGCCAGTAGTAACGGACTCTATCCAAGGGATACGCAGTATTTT.

This rearrangement joins TRBV7-3 to TRBJ2-2; 8 nucleotides match TRBD2. Germline V gene sequence: CDR1 SGHTA, CDR2 FQGTGA. There are 18 residues in the CDR3. J lost 4 bases, V lost 4 bases, and 14 bases had no gene match. CDR3 sequence (DNA): TGTGCCAGCAGCTCTGGGTATGCGGGGGGAACGAGCACCGGGGAGCTGTTTTTT. Translating gives CASSSGYAGGTSTGELFF.

The chain links TRBV2 to TRBJ1-4; D remains ambiguous. The CDR3 loop spans 15 amino acids. Trimming pared 5 bases from V and 0 bases from J, leaving 10 bases between. Per the germline V gene, CDR1 is SNHLY and CDR2 is FYNNEI. In DNA form, the CDR3 reads TGTGCCAGCAGTTCCCAGGTTGCAACTAATGAAAAACTGTTTTTT. This translates into CASSSQVATNEKLFF.

The gene calls are TRBV6-5 and TRBJ2-1, with 7 bases aligning to TRBD1. Germline V gene sequence: CDR1 MNHEY, CDR2 SVGAGI. The CDR3 has 14 residues. V lost 7 bases to trimming and J lost 6 bases; unmatched junction nucleotides: 9. CDR3 sequence: CASTRQGMSNEQFF. The CDR3 nucleotides read TGTGCCAGCACGAGACAGGGTATGAGCAATGAGCAGTTCTTC.

V gene TRBV11-2 combines with J gene TRBJ2-5; the match to TRBD1 covers 8 bases. Losses at the gene ends were 5 bases for V and 1 base for J; bases not matched to a gene: 9. The CDR3 sequence is 16 residues long. The germline gives CDR1 SGHAT, CDR2 FQNNGV. This chain's CDR3 is CASSPRQGSPQETQYF. CDR3 nucleotide sequence: TGTGCCAGCAGCCCCCGACAGGGGTCCCCCCAAGAGACCCAGTACTTC.

V usage is TRBV6-2 or TRBV6-3 and J usage is TRBJ2-7, with TRBD1 as a possible D gene (6 bases). Looked up from germline, CDR1 is MNHEY and CDR2 is SVGEGT. The CDR3 is made up of 16 amino acids. V was cut by 0 bases and J by 0 bases, with 12 bases left in between. CDR3 sequence reads: CASSYSQGLSSYEQYF. In DNA form, the CDR3 reads TGTGCCAGCAGTTACTCCCAGGGGCTAAGCTCCTACGAGCAGTACTTC.

The chain combines TRBV4-2 with TRBJ1-3; D remains ambiguous. The CDR3 is 16 amino acids. Germline CDR1 and CDR2: LGHNA and YNFKEQ. The ends were cut back, 0 bases at V and 0 bases at J, with 9 bases in the middle. Here the CDR3 reads CASSQDAFLSGNTIYF. The CDR3 bases are TGTGCCAGCAGCCAAGATGCGTTCCTCTCTGGAAACACCATATATTTT.

The rearrangement uses TRBV9 and TRBJ1-1; perhaps TRBD1 as D (5 bases). Trimming took 4 bases from V and 6 from J, leaving 16 bases between them. CDR3 length: 14 amino acids. From germline, CDR1 is SGDLS and CDR2 YYNGEE. The CDR3 DNA reads as TGTGCCAGCAGCTTTAGTCTAACGACAGCTGAAGCTTTCTTT. It yields the protein CASSFSLTTAEAFF.

This sequence joins TRBV25-1 and TRBJ1-1; D is possibly TRBD1 (6 bases). CDR3 length equals 13 residues. The V gene's germline CDR1 is MGHDK and CDR2 SYGVNS. Trimming stripped 6 bases from V and 1 base from J, with 9 bases between. The CDR3 DNA sequence: TGTGCCAGCAGGGGGACATCGAACACTGAAGCTTTCTTT. This codes for CASRGTSNTEAFF.

CDR3 nucleotides: TGTGCCAGCAGGGTAGCGGGGGCTTCGGATACGCAGTATTTT. It yields the protein CASRVAGASDTQYF. The chain has TRBV6-5 and TRBJ2-3; TRBD2 matches 9 bases. Germline lookup yields CDR1 MNHEY and CDR2 SVGAGI. The trim removed 6 bases at V and 6 bases at J, leaving 7 bases unmatched. The CDR3 has 14 residues.

This chain joins TRBV5-6 and TRBJ1-6, with 7 bases aligning to TRBD1. This CDR3 has 17 amino acids. Germline V gives CDR1 SGHDT, CDR2 YYEEEE. Losses at the gene ends were 3 bases for V and 5 bases for J; bases not matched to a gene: 11. CDR3 loop: CASSSSDRVVHNSPLHF. Here the CDR3 DNA reads TGTGCCAGCAGCTCCTCCGACAGGGTTGTACATAATTCACCCCTCCACTTT. Full variable domain (remainder filled in from reference TRBV5-6 and TRBJ1-6): DAGVTQSPTHLIKTRGQQVTLRCSPKSGHDTVSWYQQALGQGPQFIFQYYEEEERQRGNFPDRFSGHQFPNYSSELNVNALLLGDSALYLCASSSSDRVVHNSPLHFGNGTRLTVT.

V and J are TRBV12-3 or TRBV12-4 and TRBJ2-4, with TRBD2 matching 8 bases. Unmatched junction bases numbered 2, after V lost 6 bases and J lost 7 bases. CDR3 length: 12 residues. CDR3 loop: CASSRGGNIQYF. CDR3 bases: TGTGCCAGCAGCCGGGGGGGGAACATTCAGTACTTC.

The V call is TRBV7-7, the J call TRBJ2-2; 11 nucleotides align to TRBD2. The ends lost 5 bases at V and 3 bases at J; junction bases unmatched: 2. The CDR3 length is 15 residues. Germline V gene data show CDR1 as SSHAT and CDR2 as FNYEAQ (reference sequence). This CDR3 reads CASSQGLADTGELFF. The CDR3 DNA reads as TGTGCCAGCAGCCAGGGACTAGCGGACACCGGGGAGCTGTTTTTT.

The V gene is TRBV7-6, the J gene TRBJ1-4, with a tentative D call TRBD1 (5 bases). CDR3 length: 16 amino acids. Deletions cut 1 base from V and 8 bases from J, with 17 bases between. Germline V gene lookup returns CDR1 SGHVS and CDR2 FNYEAQ. The CDR3 protein is CASSLGLQGGGEKLFF. CDR3 nucleotides: TGTGCCAGCAGCTTAGGGCTGCAGGGAGGTGGGGAAAAACTGTTTTTT.

The chain is built from TRBV29-1 and TRBJ1-4; no firm D call. With 2 bases removed from V and 1 base from J, the gap between germline ends came to 8 bases. The germline V gene encodes CDR1 SQVTM and CDR2 ANQGSEA. The CDR3 consists of 14 residues. The CDR3 region is CSVERWQTNEKLFF. The CDR3 DNA sequence: TGCAGCGTTGAACGCTGGCAAACTAATGAAAAACTGTTTTTT.

The chain recombines TRBV6-2 or TRBV6-3 with TRBJ1-1, with D possibly matching TRBD1 (6 bases). CDR3 length equals 13 residues. With 2 bases removed from V and 4 bases from J, the gap between germline ends came to 8 bases. The germline V gene has CDR1 MNHEY and CDR2 SVGEGT. The CDR3 is CASSYPGVTEAFF. As DNA, the CDR3 is TGTGCCAGCAGTTACCCAGGGGTCACTGAAGCTTTCTTT.

The V and J genes are TRBV6-6 and TRBJ1-5; 9 nucleotides match TRBD1. Looked up from germline, CDR1 is MNHNY and CDR2 is SVGAGI (reference sequence). V dropped 6 bases and J dropped 3; count of bases not matched to a gene: 6. The CDR3 has 15 residues. The CDR3 nucleotides are TGTGCCAGCAGCCAAATACAGGGGGCCAATCAGCCCCAGCATTTT. It yields the protein CASSQIQGANQPQHF.

This chain uses TRBV7-9 with TRBJ2-7; 8 nucleotides align to TRBD2. The CDR3 consists of 12 residues. V gave up 8 bases and J gave up 2 bases; unmatched junction bases: 2. The germline gives CDR1 SEHNR, CDR2 FQNEAQ (reference sequence). This CDR3 reads CASVAGPYEQYF. CDR3 bases: TGTGCCAGCGTAGCGGGGCCCTACGAGCAGTACTTC.

The rearrangement joins TRBV3-1 (or the pseudogene TRBV3-2) to TRBJ1-1; tentative D call: TRBD1 (6 bases). CDR3 size: 16 residues. Per germline, CDR1 LGHDT and CDR2 YNNKEL (reference sequence). Trimming took 0 bases from V and 0 from J, leaving 11 bases between them. The CDR3 bases are TGTGCCAGCAGCCAAGACCTGGACAGCATGAACACTGAAGCTTTCTTT. It specifies CASSQDLDSMNTEAFF.

The V and J genes are TRBV9 and TRBJ2-1; the D gene is possibly TRBD2 (7 bases). Trimming pared 4 bases from V and 0 bases from J, leaving 14 bases between. The CDR3 runs to 16 residues. Germline V gene lookup returns CDR1 SGDLS and CDR2 YYNGEE. The chain's CDR3 is CASSPTGGPSYNEQFF. The CDR3 nucleotides are TGTGCCAGCAGCCCCACCGGGGGGCCCTCCTACAATGAGCAGTTCTTC.

The chain carries TRBV5-1 and TRBJ1-2; D is undetermined. The CDR3 spans 14 residues. CDR1 and CDR2 (germline): SGHRS, YFSETQ. Deletions cut 0 bases from V and 2 bases from J, with 8 bases between. This CDR3 reads CASSLDSNNYGYTF. The CDR3 nucleotides read TGCGCCAGCAGCTTGGACAGCAACAACTATGGCTACACCTTC.

V gene TRBV12-5 combines with J gene TRBJ2-7; TRBD2 is a possible D gene (6 bases). Per germline, CDR1 LGHNT and CDR2 FRNRAP. Trimming stripped 8 bases from V and 1 base from J, with 12 bases between. This CDR3 has 13 amino acids. As DNA, the CDR3 is TGTGCTAGTACGGGGGATAGGTCCTACGAGCAGTACTTC. This gives the protein CASTGDRSYEQYF.

The chain couples TRBV28 to TRBJ1-1; possibly TRBD1 for D (5 bases). This CDR3 has 12 residues. The V gene lost 2 bases and the J gene lost 6 bases, with 7 bases spanning the gap. Looked up from germline, CDR1 is MDHEN and CDR2 is SYDVKM. The CDR3 nucleotides are TGTGCCAGCAGTTTAACAGGTCCTGAAGCTTTCTTT. Protein product: CASSLTGPEAFF.

V and J are TRBV27 and TRBJ2-2; 9 bases are a match to TRBD1. Germline assignment: CDR1 MNHEY and CDR2 SMNVEV (reference sequence). This CDR3 is 17 amino acids long. The V and J ends lost 6 bases and 4 bases, in that order; junction bases with no gene match: 12. CDR3 sequence reads: CASRDYRGPLGTGELFF. As DNA, the CDR3 is TGTGCCAGCAGAGATTACAGGGGGCCTTTGGGCACCGGGGAGCTGTTTTTT.

The genes are TRBV19 and TRBJ2-1, with D tentatively TRBD1 (6 bases). V was clipped by 7 bases and J by 5 bases, with 21 bases between them. The CDR3 loop spans 16 amino acids. Germline lookup yields CDR1 LNHDA and CDR2 SQIVND (reference sequence). CDR3 bases: TGTGCCAGTACCTCCATGACCGGGACAAATGACAATGAGCAGTTCTTC. Its translation is CASTSMTGTNDNEQFF.

The chain employs TRBV2 and TRBJ1-1; the match to TRBD1 covers 11 bases. The CDR3 length is 18 residues. In germline, CDR1 is SNHLY, CDR2 FYNNEI. Trimming at V came to 6 bases and at J to 3 bases, leaving 15 bases not matched to a gene. This CDR3 is CASRDLDRGLASDTEAFF. The CDR3 bases are TGTGCCAGCAGAGACCTGGACAGGGGGCTGGCCTCCGACACTGAAGCTTTCTTT.

This sequence joins TRBV12-3 or TRBV12-4 and TRBJ2-7; unclear D gene. This CDR3 is built from 13 residues. V was trimmed by 1 base and J by 2 bases, leaving 6 bases between them. The CDR3 sequence: CASSLVSPYEQYF. The DNA for the CDR3 is TGTGCCAGCAGTTTAGTTAGCCCCTACGAGCAGTACTTC.